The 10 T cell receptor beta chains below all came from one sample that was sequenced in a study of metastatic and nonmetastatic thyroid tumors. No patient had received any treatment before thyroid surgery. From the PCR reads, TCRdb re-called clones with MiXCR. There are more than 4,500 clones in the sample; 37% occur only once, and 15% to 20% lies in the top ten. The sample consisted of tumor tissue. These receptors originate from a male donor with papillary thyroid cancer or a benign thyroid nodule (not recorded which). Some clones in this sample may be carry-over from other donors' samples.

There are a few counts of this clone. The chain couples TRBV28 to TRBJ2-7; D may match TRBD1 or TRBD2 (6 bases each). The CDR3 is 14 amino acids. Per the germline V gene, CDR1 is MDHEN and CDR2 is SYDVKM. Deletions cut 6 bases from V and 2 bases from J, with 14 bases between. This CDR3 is CASRREGGTYEQYF. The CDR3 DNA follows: TGTGCCAGCAGGCGAGAAGGGGGGACCTACGAGCAGTACTTC.

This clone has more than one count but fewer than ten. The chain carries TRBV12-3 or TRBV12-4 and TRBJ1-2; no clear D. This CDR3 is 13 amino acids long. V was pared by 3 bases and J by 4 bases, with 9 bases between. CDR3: CASSLLTFYGYTF. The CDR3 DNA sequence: TGTGCCAGCAGTTTGTTGACCTTCTATGGCTACACCTTC.

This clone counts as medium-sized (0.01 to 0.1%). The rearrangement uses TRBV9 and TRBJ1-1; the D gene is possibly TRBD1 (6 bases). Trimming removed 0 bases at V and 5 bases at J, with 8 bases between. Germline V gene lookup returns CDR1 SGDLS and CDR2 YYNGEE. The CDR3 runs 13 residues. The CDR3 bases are TGTGCCAGCAGCGTAGGGGACACAACTGAAGCTTTCTTT. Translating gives CASSVGDTTEAFF.

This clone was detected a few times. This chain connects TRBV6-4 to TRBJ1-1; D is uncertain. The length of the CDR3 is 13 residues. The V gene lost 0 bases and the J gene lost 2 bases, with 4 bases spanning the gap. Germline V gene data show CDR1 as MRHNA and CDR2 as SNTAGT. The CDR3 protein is CASSDSDNTEAFF. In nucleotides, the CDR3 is TGTGCCAGCAGTGACTCGGACAACACTGAAGCTTTCTTT.

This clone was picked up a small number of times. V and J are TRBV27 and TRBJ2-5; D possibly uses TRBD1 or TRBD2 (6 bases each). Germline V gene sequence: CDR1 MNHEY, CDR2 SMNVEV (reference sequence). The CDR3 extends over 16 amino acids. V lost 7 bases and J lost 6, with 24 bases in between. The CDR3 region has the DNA TGTGCCAGCACCACATTCACAGGGACCGGGGGAAAGACCCAGTACTTC. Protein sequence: CASTTFTGTGGKTQYF.

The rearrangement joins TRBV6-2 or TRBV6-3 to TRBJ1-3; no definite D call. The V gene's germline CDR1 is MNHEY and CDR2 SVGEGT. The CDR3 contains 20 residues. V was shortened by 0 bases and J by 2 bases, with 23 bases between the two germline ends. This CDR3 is CASSYSKELSDIRPGNTIYF. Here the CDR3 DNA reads TGTGCCAGCAGTTACTCGAAAGAGCTCTCTGACATCCGCCCTGGAAACACCATATATTTT.

In nucleotides, the CDR3 is TGTGCCAGCAGTTACTCCGGGACAGGGGGATCAAGGGGCTACACCTTC. Protein sequence: CASSYSGTGGSRGYTF. This rearrangement joins TRBV6-5 to TRBJ1-2; 11 bases map to TRBD1. Germline V CDR1 and CDR2: MNHEY, SVGAGI. CDR3 length equals 16 residues. The V gene end was trimmed by 0 bases and the J gene end by 8 bases; junction bases not matched to a gene: 8.

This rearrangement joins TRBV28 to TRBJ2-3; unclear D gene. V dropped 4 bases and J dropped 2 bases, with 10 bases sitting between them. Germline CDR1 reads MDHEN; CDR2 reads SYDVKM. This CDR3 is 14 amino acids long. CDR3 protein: CASSSPPSTDTQYF. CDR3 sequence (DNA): TGTGCCAGCAGTTCCCCCCCCTCCACAGATACGCAGTATTTT.

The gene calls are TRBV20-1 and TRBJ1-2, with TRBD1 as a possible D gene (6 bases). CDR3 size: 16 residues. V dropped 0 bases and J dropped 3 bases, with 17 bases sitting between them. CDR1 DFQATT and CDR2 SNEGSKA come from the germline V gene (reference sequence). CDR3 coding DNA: TGCAGTGCTAGAGACCTGGAGGCAGGGGAACACTATGGCTACACCTTC. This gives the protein CSARDLEAGEHYGYTF.

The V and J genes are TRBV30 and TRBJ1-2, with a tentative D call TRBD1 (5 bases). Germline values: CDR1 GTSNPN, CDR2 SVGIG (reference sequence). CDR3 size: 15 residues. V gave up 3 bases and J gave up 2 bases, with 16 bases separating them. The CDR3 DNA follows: TGTGCCTGGAGATTACGAAAGGGGCCGAACTATGGCTACACCTTC. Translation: CAWRLRKGPNYGYTF. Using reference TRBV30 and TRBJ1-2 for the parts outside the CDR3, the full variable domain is SQTIHQWPATLVQPVGSPLSLECTVEGTSNPNLYWYRQAAGRGLQLLFYSVGIGQISSEVPQNLSASRPQDRQFILSSKKLLLSDSGFYLCAWRLRKGPNYGYTFGSGTRLTVV.